This is a list of T cell receptor beta chains from one sample in a study of CD8 T cells in Susac syndrome. MiXCR, run by TCRdb on the immunoSEQ multiplex PCR reads, gives a single entry per CDR3 protein. The top ten hold 0.087% of the sample, which has under 200,000 distinct CDR3 sequences, over 75% seen once. The sample consisted of CD4+ T cells from PBMCs. The source is a human donor with Susac syndrome. Both conserved end residues are part of each CDR3. A D gene is named only where the DNA matches it firmly. Part of the rows lack a size; the others show once, few, many or a class for expanded clones.

>NA|TRBV5-1|TRBD1|16|TRBJ1-6
TGCGCCAGCAGCCCCCTGCCGGGACAGGCTAATTCACCCCTCCACTTT
CASSPLPGQANSPLHF
>NA|TRBV20-1|NA|15|TRBJ1-5
TGCAGTGCTAGAAACTACAGAGATAGCAATCAGCCCCAGCATTTT
CSARNYRDSNQPQHF
>NA|TRBV20-1|NA|13|TRBJ1-2
TGCAGTGCTAGATTTGGGGATTCCTATGGCTACACCTTC
CSARFGDSYGYTF
>once|TRBV30|NA|14|TRBJ1-1
TGTGCCTGGGAGGGCGCCCGGGGGAACACTGAAGCTTTCTTT
CAWEGARGNTEAFF
>NA|TRBV20-1|NA|14|TRBJ2-3
TGCAGTGCTGCAGGGGGCGGGAGAACAGATACGCAGTATTTT
CSAAGGGRTDTQYF
>once|TRBV28|TRBD1|16|TRBJ1-5
TGTGCCAGCAGTTCCGACGGGACAGGGGTCTTGCCGCCCCAGCATTTT
CASSSDGTGVLPPQHF
>NA|TRBV11-2|NA|16|TRBJ2-1
TGTGCCAGCAGCTTAGATACGGGCGTAGGCGGTAATGAGCAGTTCTTC
CASSLDTGVGGNEQFF
>NA|TRBV12-3/TRBV12-4|NA|15|TRBJ1-4
TGTGCCAGCAGTGACCTGCGGGGGGGTGAGGAAAAACTGTTTTTT
CASSDLRGGEEKLFF
>few|TRBV5-1|TRBD1|15|TRBJ1-2
TGCGCCAGCAGCCCGACGGGACAGCCGACCTATGGCTACACCTTC
CASSPTGQPTYGYTF
>NA|TRBV20-1|TRBD1|15|TRBJ1-2
TGCAGTGCTAGAGTCAGCAGGGGGTTCGACTATGGCTACACCTTC
CSARVSRGFDYGYTF
>NA|TRBV4-1|TRBD2|15|TRBJ2-1
TGCGCCAGCAGATCACCGGGGGGATCCTACAATGAGCAGTTCTTC
CASRSPGGSYNEQFF
>NA|TRBV7-7|NA|12|TRBJ2-1
TGTGCTAGCAGCTCGCTCGGGGGTGAGCAGTTCTTC
CASSSLGGEQFF
>NA|TRBV29-1|TRBD2|14|TRBJ2-3
TGCAGCGTTGAAGGAGGACTAGTATCAGATACGCAGTATTTT
CSVEGGLVSDTQYF
>NA|TRBV20-1|TRBD1|17|TRBJ1-5
TGCAGTGCGAGAAAGACTACAGGGGAGAGGAGCAATCAGCCCCAGCATTTT
CSARKTTGERSNQPQHF
>few|TRBV20-1|NA|13|TRBJ2-2
TGCAGTGCTAGAGAGAGAGGCACCGGGGAGCTGTTTTTT
CSARERGTGELFF
>NA|TRBV6-5|NA|15|TRBJ2-7
TGTGCCAGCAGCGCACAGCCTATTACCACCTACGAGCAGTACTTC
CASSAQPITTYEQYF
>NA|TRBV19|NA|14|TRBJ1-5
TGTGCCAGTCGCCCCGGGGTCTTCAATCAGCCCCAGCATTTT
CASRPGVFNQPQHF
>NA|TRBV7-2|TRBD1|15|TRBJ2-5
TGTGCCAGCAGCTTAGACAGGGGGCCCCCGGAGACCCAGTACTTC
CASSLDRGPPETQYF
>NA|TRBV2|TRBD2|14|TRBJ2-4
TGTGCCAGCAGTGTCGGCCTAGCGGAAAACATTCAGTACTTC
CASSVGLAENIQYF
>NA|TRBV2|TRBD2|13|TRBJ2-3
TGTGCCAGCAGGACCGCTAGCGGAAATACGCAGTATTTT
CASRTASGNTQYF
>NA|TRBV19|NA|14|TRBJ2-2
TGTGCCAGTAGTGTGCAACAGGGAACCGGGGAGCTGTTTTTT
CASSVQQGTGELFF
>few|TRBV29-1|TRBD1|16|TRBJ2-1
TGCAGCGTTGAGGGCTCCAGGGGGAGCTCCTACAATGAGCAGTTCTTC
CSVEGSRGSSYNEQFF
>NA|TRBV7-9|NA|14|TRBJ1-4
TGTGCCAGCAGCTCAAGTCAGGTTAATAAAAAACTGTTTTTT
CASSSSQVNKKLFF
>NA|TRBV18|TRBD1|14|TRBJ2-5
TGTGCCAGCTCACCTAGACAGGGGCGAGAGACCCAGTACTTC
CASSPRQGRETQYF
>NA|TRBV20-1|TRBD1|17|TRBJ1-5
TGCAGTGCTAGAGATAGTCAGGGACAGTTTTTCAATCAGCCCCAGCATTTT
CSARDSQGQFFNQPQHF
>NA|TRBV3-1|NA|13|TRBJ2-5
TGTGCCAGCAGCCAAGACCCACAAGAGACCCAGTACTTC
CASSQDPQETQYF
>NA|TRBV3-1|NA|13|TRBJ2-3
TGTGCCAGCAGGGTTCGGGGCACAGATACGCAGTATTTT
CASRVRGTDTQYF
>NA|TRBV5-1|NA|15|TRBJ1-6
TGCGCCAGCAGCTTGGGGGTTTCGGGTGATTCACCCCTCCACTTT
CASSLGVSGDSPLHF
>NA|TRBV28|NA|13|TRBJ1-1
TGTGCCAGCAGTTACGGGTGGAACACTGAAGCTTTCTTT
CASSYGWNTEAFF
>NA|TRBV5-1|NA|15|TRBJ1-3
TGCGCCAGCAGCTTGGACGGGGGATCTGGAAACACCATATATTTT
CASSLDGGSGNTIYF
>once|TRBV7-9|TRBD2|16|TRBJ2-1
TGTGCCAGCAGCTCCCGGGGGCTAGCGGGCCCTAGTGAGCAGTTCTTC
CASSSRGLAGPSEQFF
>once|TRBV7-3|NA|15|TRBJ2-5
TGTGCCAGCAGCTTATTCGGAACCTTAGAAGAGACCCAGTACTTC
CASSLFGTLEETQYF
>few|TRBV5-1|NA|14|TRBJ2-4
TGCGCCAGCAGCTTGGACTCTGGGTTAGACATTCAGTACTTC
CASSLDSGLDIQYF
>NA|TRBV2|NA|13|TRBJ2-1
TGTGCCAGCAGAAGCTTCCCTGGGAATGAGCAGTTCTTC
CASRSFPGNEQFF
>NA|TRBV2|TRBD1|15|TRBJ1-1
TGTGCCAGCAGTGAAGCTCAGGGGGTCACCACTGAAGCTTTCTTT
CASSEAQGVTTEAFF
>NA|TRBV5-4|NA|12|TRBJ1-2
TGTGCCAGCAGCTTGTGGACCTATGGCTACACCTTC
CASSLWTYGYTF
>once|TRBV20-1|NA|15|TRBJ2-3
TGCAGTGCTAGATTGGGGGCGGTAGGCCAAAATACGCAGTATTTT
CSARLGAVGQNTQYF
>NA|TRBV19|TRBD1|17|TRBJ2-1
TGTGCCAGTAGTATAGATTTCGAAGGGGGCCCCAAAAATGAGCAGTTCTTC
CASSIDFEGGPKNEQFF
>once|TRBV20-1|TRBD2|14|TRBJ2-5
TGCAGTGCTGCACTAGCGGGGGGTTGGGAGACCCAGTACTTC
CSAALAGGWETQYF
>few|TRBV6-1|NA|15|TRBJ1-2
TGTGCCAGCAGCCTCGGGACGGAAGGACTTTATGGCTACACCTTC
CASSLGTEGLYGYTF
>NA|TRBV28|NA|16|TRBJ2-2
TGTGCCAGCAGTTTCCAGGGACCTGGCAGGGTCGGGGAGCTGTTTTTT
CASSFQGPGRVGELFF
>once|TRBV13|NA|16|TRBJ2-2
TGTGCCAGCAGCCCTCTCTGGGGCGCGAACACCGGGGAGCTGTTTTTT
CASSPLWGANTGELFF
>NA|TRBV11-2|TRBD2|16|TRBJ2-1
TGTGCCAGCAGCTTAGTGGCGGGACTAGTTTACAATGAGCAGTTCTTC
CASSLVAGLVYNEQFF
>NA|TRBV7-2|NA|15|TRBJ1-5
TGTGCCAGCAGCCACGAGGGGTTGAGCAATCAGCCCCAGCATTTT
CASSHEGLSNQPQHF
>NA|TRBV20-1|TRBD2|14|TRBJ2-1
TGCAGTCCCGGACGGGAGGGATCCTACAATGAGCAGTTCTTC
CSPGREGSYNEQFF
>NA|TRBV6-1|NA|15|TRBJ1-1
TGTGCCAGCAGTAAATTGTCAGGGATGAACACTGAAGCTTTCTTT
CASSKLSGMNTEAFF
>NA|TRBV6-1|NA|13|TRBJ1-1
TGTGCCAGCAGACAAGGACAGTCCACTGAAGCTTTCTTT
CASRQGQSTEAFF
>NA|TRBV10-3|NA|15|TRBJ1-4
TGTGCCATCAGTGAGTCTTTACAGTCGAATGAAAAACTGTTTTTT
CAISESLQSNEKLFF
>NA|TRBV5-6|NA|15|TRBJ2-3
TGTGCCAGCAGCTTACTCGGGGCAGCCACAGATACGCAGTATTTT
CASSLLGAATDTQYF
>NA|TRBV20-1|NA|12|TRBJ2-5
TGCAGTGCTATTCGACCCGAGGGGACCCAGTACTTC
CSAIRPEGTQYF
>NA|TRBV11-2|TRBD1|17|TRBJ1-3
TGTGCCAGCAGCTCCAAAGACGGGACAGACTCTGGAAACACCATATATTTT
CASSSKDGTDSGNTIYF
>NA|TRBV20-1|TRBD1|14|TRBJ1-1
TGCAGTGCTAGTGAGGGACAGCCGAACACTGAAGCTTTCTTT
CSASEGQPNTEAFF
>NA|TRBV20-1|NA|13|TRBJ1-1
TGCAGTGCCCAGGGAACTACCCAAACTGAAGCTTTCTTT
CSAQGTTQTEAFF
>NA|TRBV7-7|NA|18|TRBJ1-6
TGTGCTAGCAGCTTATGCGGTGTACTTAATTTCGTTTATTCACCCCTCCACTTT
CASSLCGVLNFVYSPLHF
>NA|TRBV27|NA|14|TRBJ2-7
TGTGCCAGCAGGGCCGCCTTAACTTCCTACGAGCAGTACTTC
CASRAALTSYEQYF
>NA|TRBV18|TRBD1|14|TRBJ2-7
TGTGCCAGCTCACACCGGGACAGGAAATACGAGCAGTACTTC
CASSHRDRKYEQYF
>NA|TRBV4-1|NA|16|TRBJ1-6
TGCGCCAGCAGCCAAGTTTCCGGGAATAGAAATTCACCCCTCCACTTT
CASSQVSGNRNSPLHF
>NA|TRBV19|NA|12|TRBJ1-1
TGTGCCAGTGTCGACAGACTAACTGAAGCTTTCTTT
CASVDRLTEAFF